This T cell receptor beta chain was identified during a study of Graves' ophthalmopathy and Graves' hyperthyroidism (dated by TCRdb to 2017 to 2018). As for the study more broadly: Peripheral blood was collected before any treatment was given, at the time of initial diagnosis. TCR beta repertoire signatures were used to distinguish Graves' ophthalmopathy from Graves' hyperthyroidism and to predict progression to ophthalmopathy. In total, under 150 blood samples were TCR-sequenced: around 42 ophthalmopathy, roughly 80 hyperthyroidism and some 17 hyperthyroidism-to-ophthalmopathy patients. To explore V-J signatures that distinguish ophthalmopathy from hyperthyroidism, a discovery set of roughly 98 patients was enrolled, made up of around 44 with ophthalmopathy and 57 with stable hyperthyroidism. The independent validation cohort included 20 or so hyperthyroidism patients plus 17 patients who later progressed from hyperthyroidism to ophthalmopathy. In roughly 6 hyperthyroidism patients, the T-cell repertoires found in thyroid tissue were compared with those found in blood. Following sampling, methimazole starting at 30 mg daily was administered to hyperthyroidism patients, and high-dose intravenous methylprednisolone was administered to ophthalmopathy patients. The 90 to 100 discovery patients were randomly divided into training and test sets at a 7:3 ratio. Points the paper makes about the study in general: In cross-validation, the 13-signature model distinguished ophthalmopathy from stable hyperthyroidism with nearly 90% sensitivity and around 81% specificity, and in the test set the corresponding values were approximately 80% and 75%. Sample size was not statistically predetermined, and group allocation was not concealed from the investigators. In validation, the model predicted ophthalmopathy progression with about 71% sensitivity and approximately 75% specificity; 12 predicted patients were CT-confirmed with GO in a median of around 6 months. Most of the expanded thyroid clonotypes with a frequency above 0.001 were also detected in blood, and it was suggested that the thyroid immune response may be reflected by blood repertoires.

CDR1 MNHEY and CDR2 SVGAGI are derived from the germline V gene. V is cut by 4 bases and J by 4 bases, and the space between the germline ends is 13 bases. Spanning cysteine to phenylalanine, the CDR3 consists of 14 amino acids. The entry retains the CDR3 DNA only, 42 bases that are in frame from base 1. Concerning this clonotype itself: Its antigen is still unknown. No clone much larger than this one lies a single base away; base qualities are absent.

For repertoire sequencing, TCR beta CDR3 regions were amplified from RNA transcripts. The first round of RT-PCR was done with HTBI primers and the Qiagen OneStep RT-PCR kit, and was followed by a second round of multiplex PCR, then size selection and purification. The libraries underwent paired-end sequencing with 100 bp reads on an Illumina HiSeq2000. The original methods were these. SOAPnuke was used for read processing, and reads with adapters, uncalled bases, a mean Phred below 15, or no exact constant-primer or identifier match were discarded. High-quality paired reads were merged with COPE v1.2.5. Each unique nucleotide sequence was defined as a clonotype, and clonotypes were aligned to IMGT TRB V, D and J references with MiTCR v1.1. The analysis was limited to V-J combinations with a frequency above 0.0001, which together covered more than 99% of repertoires. For each V-J combination, a TCR clonal expansion and chaos score was defined as F50 clonal expansion divided by the chaos observed in the TCRdist matrix. Welch's t-statistics and random forest were used to reduce features to approximately 13 V-J combinations, which were fed into a naive Bayes classifier. The Morisita-Horn index was used to measure how similar the thyroid and blood repertoires were. TCRdb cleaned the public reads at Q25 with fastp, built clones with MiXCR and kept in-frame beta chains. One record per CDR3 amino acid sequence lists the most common genes and DNA. The V and J calls here are based on TCRdb, not the publication. The sample profile shows 150,000 to 200,000 distinct CDR3 sequences; roughly two fifths of them were found once. The ten largest clonotypes hold approximately 8.9% of the sample.

Ophthalmopathy patients had moderately to severely active disease, Clinical Activity Score of at least 3, NOSPECS grade of at least 4, and disease duration under 3 months. Patients with other autoimmune diseases, uncontrolled infections, pregnancy or lactation were excluded. Clinical symptoms, serum thyroxine, TRAb, thyroid ultrasound and orbital computed tomography formed the basis of the diagnosis. PBMCs were isolated from 10 ml of fresh peripheral blood by Ficoll-Paque density gradient centrifugation. Trizol reagent was used to extract the total RNA, and its quality was then checked on an Agilent 2100 Bioanalyzer.

The rearrangement combines TRBV6-5 with TRBJ1-2; the D gene cannot be named for sure. Sequences were obtained from peripheral blood. The sequence was obtained from a man aged 30 to 45 with Graves' ophthalmopathy. Donor details come from another sample of the same person, matched by shared clones. The bases are TGTGCCAGCAGTTTGCTGGGGAAGGGCTATGGCTACACCTTC. It translates to CASSLLGKGYGYTF.